The clone carrying this T cell receptor (beta chain) appeared many times. This record belongs to a study of molecular identifiers for immune sequencing clone quantification. Libraries used roughly 18,000 to 1,100,000 sorted naive CD8 T cells and 10%, 30% or 50% RNA input. The authors gated naive CD8 T cells as CD8+CD4-CCR7+CD45RA+ for sorting. From the PCR reads, TCRdb called clonotypes with MiXCR, one entry per CDR3 protein. This sample has nearly 55,000 distinct CDR3 sequences; roughly 38% occur once, and the top ten carry around 4%. Material: naive CD8+ T cells from blood, with Jurkat cell RNA spiked in. Subset given: FACS-sorted CD8+CD4-CCR7+CD45RA+ naive T cells. This clonotype was obtained from a human donor in good health. Some libraries in this study had Jurkat cell RNA spiked in.

CDR3 in amino acids: CATSDLQLGPTDTQYF. The CDR3 DNA follows: TGTGCCACCAGTGATTTGCAACTAGGGCCCACAGATACGCAGTATTTT. This chain uses TRBV24-1 with TRBJ2-3; possible D gene TRBD2, 5 bases. The CDR3 covers 16 residues. Germline CDR1 is KGHDR and CDR2 is SFDVKD. Deletions cut 0 bases from V and 2 bases from J, with 11 bases between.